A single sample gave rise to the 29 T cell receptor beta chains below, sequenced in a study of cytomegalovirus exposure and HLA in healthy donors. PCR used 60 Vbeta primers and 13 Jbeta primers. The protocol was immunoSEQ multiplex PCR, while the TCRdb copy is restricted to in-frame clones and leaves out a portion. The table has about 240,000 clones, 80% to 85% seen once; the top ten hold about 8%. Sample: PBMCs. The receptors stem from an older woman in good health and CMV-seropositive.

This chain's CDR3 is CASIWSSSYNEQFF. The CDR3 DNA follows: TGTGCCAGCATTTGGAGTAGCTCCTACAATGAGCAGTTCTTC. The rearrangement uses TRBV6-1 and TRBJ2-1; D is uncertain. This CDR3 contains 14 residues. The V gene's germline CDR1 is MNHNS and CDR2 SASEGT. The V and J ends lost 7 bases and 0 bases respectively, with 10 bases between them.

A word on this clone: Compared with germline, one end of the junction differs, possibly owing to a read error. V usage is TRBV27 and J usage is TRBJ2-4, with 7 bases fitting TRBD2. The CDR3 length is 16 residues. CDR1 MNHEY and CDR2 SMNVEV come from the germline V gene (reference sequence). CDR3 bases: TGTGCCAGCAGTTTTTGGGGAGGGAGAGCCCAAAACATTCAGTACTTC. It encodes CASSFWGGRAQNIQYF.

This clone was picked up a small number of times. The CDR3 sequence is CASRMTSGMAEQFF. In DNA form, the CDR3 reads TGTGCCAGCAGGATGACTAGCGGGATGGCTGAGCAGTTCTTC. The chain links TRBV2 to TRBJ2-1; 11 positions agree with TRBD2. CDR1 SNHLY and CDR2 FYNNEI come from the germline V gene. The CDR3 runs 14 residues. V was clipped by 6 bases and J by 9 bases; unmatched bases: 7.

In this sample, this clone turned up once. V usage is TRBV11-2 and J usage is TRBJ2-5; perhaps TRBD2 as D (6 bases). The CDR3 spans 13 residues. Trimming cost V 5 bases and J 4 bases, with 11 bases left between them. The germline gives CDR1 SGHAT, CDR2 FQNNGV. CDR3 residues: CASSLLARETQYF. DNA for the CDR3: TGTGCCAGCAGCCTACTAGCTCGAGAGACCCAGTACTTC.

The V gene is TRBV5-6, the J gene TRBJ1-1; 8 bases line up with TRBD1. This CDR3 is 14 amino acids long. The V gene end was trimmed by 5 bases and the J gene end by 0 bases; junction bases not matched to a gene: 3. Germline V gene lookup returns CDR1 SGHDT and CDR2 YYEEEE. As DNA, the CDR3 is TGTGCCAGCAGGAGGACAGGGTTGAACACTGAAGCTTTCTTT. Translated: CASRRTGLNTEAFF.

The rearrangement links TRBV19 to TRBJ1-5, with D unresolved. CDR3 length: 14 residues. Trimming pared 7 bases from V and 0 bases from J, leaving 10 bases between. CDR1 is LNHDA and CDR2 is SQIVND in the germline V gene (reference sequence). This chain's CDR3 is CASTLHNSNQPQHF. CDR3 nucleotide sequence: TGTGCCAGTACCTTACACAATAGCAATCAGCCCCAGCATTTT.

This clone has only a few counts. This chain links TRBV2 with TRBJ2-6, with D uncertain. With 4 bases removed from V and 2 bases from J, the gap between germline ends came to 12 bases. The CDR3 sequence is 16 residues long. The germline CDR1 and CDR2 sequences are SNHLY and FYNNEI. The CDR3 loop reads CASSGAGSTGANVLTF. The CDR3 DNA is TGTGCCAGCAGTGGCGCAGGCAGTACTGGGGCCAACGTCCTGACTTTC.

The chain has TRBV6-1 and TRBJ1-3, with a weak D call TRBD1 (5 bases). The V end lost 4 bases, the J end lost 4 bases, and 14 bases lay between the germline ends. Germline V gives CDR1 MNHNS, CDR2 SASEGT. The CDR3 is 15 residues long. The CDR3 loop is CASSVTGTRGNTIYF. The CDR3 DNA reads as TGTGCCAGCAGTGTAACAGGAACGAGAGGAAACACCATATATTTT.

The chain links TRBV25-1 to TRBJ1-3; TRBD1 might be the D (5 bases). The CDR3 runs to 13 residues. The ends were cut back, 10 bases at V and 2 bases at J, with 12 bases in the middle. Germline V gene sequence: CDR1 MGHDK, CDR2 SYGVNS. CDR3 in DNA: TGTGCCACCTCAGGGATTACTGGAAACACCATATATTTT. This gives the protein CATSGITGNTIYF.

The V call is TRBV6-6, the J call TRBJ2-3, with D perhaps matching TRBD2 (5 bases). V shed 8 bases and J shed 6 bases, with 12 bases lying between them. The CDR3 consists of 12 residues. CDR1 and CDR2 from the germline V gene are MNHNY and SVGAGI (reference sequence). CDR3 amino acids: CASEAGDDTQYF. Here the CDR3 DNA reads TGTGCCAGCGAGGCGGGTGATGATACGCAGTATTTT.

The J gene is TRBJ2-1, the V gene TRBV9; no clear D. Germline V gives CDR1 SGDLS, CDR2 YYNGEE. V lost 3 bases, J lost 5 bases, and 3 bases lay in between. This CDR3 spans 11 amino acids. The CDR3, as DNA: TGTGCCAGCAGCGCCGACAATGAGCAGTTCTTC. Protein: CASSADNEQFF.

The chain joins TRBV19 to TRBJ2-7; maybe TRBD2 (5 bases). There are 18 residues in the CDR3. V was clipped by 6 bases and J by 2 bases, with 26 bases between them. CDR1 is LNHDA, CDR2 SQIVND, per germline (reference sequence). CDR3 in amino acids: CASSPFGSREGFTYEQYF. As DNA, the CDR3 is TGTGCCAGTAGCCCCTTTGGGAGTAGAGAAGGTTTTACCTACGAGCAGTACTTC.

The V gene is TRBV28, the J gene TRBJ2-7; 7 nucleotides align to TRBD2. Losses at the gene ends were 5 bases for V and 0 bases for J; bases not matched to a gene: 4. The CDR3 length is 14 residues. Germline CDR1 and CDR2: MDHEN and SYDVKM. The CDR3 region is CASSREGRSYEQYF. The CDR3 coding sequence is TGTGCCAGCAGTAGGGAGGGACGCTCCTACGAGCAGTACTTC. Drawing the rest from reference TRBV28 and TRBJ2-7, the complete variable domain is DVKVTQSSRYLVKRTGEKVFLECVQDMDHENMFWYRQDPGLGLRLIYFSYDVKMKEKGDIPEGYSVSREKKERFSLILESASTNQTSMYLCASSREGRSYEQYFGPGTRLTVT.

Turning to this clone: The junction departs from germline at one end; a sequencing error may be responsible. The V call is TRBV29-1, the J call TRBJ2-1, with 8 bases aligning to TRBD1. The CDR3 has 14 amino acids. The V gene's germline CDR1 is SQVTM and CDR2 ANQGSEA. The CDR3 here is CSVSGRTGNNEQLF. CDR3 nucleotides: TGCAGCGTATCAGGGAGGACAGGGAATAATGAGCAGCTCTTC.

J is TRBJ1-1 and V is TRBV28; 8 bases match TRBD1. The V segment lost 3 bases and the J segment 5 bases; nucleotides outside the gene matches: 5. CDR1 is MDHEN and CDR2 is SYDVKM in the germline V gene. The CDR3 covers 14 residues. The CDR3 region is CASSFGQGWTEAFF. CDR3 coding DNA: TGTGCCAGCAGTTTCGGACAGGGTTGGACTGAAGCTTTCTTT.

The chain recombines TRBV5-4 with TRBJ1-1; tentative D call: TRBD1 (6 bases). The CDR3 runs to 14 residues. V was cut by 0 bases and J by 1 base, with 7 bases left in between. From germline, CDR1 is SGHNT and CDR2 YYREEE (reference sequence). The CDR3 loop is CASSLVGGNTEAFF. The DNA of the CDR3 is TGTGCCAGCAGCTTGGTAGGGGGGAACACTGAAGCTTTCTTT.

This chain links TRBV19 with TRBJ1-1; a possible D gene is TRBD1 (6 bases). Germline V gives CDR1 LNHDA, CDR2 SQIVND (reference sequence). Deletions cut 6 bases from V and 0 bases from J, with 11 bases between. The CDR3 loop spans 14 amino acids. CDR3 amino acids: CASSPDRMNTEAFF. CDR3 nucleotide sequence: TGTGCCAGTAGCCCGGACAGAATGAACACTGAAGCTTTCTTT. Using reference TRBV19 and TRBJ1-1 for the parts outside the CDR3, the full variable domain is DGGITQSPKYLFRKEGQNVTLSCEQNLNHDAMYWYRQDPGQGLRLIYYSQIVNDFQKGDIAEGYSVSREKKESFPLTVTSAQKNPTAFYLCASSPDRMNTEAFFGQGTRLTVV.

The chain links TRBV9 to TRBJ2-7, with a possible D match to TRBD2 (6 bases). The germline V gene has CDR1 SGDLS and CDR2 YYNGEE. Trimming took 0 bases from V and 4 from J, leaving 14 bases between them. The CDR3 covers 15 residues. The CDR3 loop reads CASSVEGGKVYEQYF. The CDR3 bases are TGTGCCAGCAGCGTAGAGGGCGGGAAGGTTTACGAGCAGTACTTC.

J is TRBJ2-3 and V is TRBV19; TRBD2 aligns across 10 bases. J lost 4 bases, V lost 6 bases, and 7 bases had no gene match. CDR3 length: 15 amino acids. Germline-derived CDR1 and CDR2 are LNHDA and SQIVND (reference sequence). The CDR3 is CASSKAGGPADTQYF. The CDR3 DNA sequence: TGTGCCAGTAGCAAAGCGGGAGGGCCGGCAGATACGCAGTATTTT.

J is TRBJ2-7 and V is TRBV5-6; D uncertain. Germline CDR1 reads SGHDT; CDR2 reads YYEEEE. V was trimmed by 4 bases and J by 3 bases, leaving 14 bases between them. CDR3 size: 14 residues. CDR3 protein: CASSPRMELYEQYF. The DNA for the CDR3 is TGTGCCAGCAGCCCGAGGATGGAGCTCTACGAGCAGTACTTC.

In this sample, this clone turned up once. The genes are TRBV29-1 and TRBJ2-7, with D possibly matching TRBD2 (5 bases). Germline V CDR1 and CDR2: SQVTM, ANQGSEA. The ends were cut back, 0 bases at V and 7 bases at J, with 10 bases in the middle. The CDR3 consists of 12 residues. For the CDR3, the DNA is TGCAGCGTTGAAGAACTACCGGGAGAGCAGTACTTC. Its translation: CSVEELPGEQYF.

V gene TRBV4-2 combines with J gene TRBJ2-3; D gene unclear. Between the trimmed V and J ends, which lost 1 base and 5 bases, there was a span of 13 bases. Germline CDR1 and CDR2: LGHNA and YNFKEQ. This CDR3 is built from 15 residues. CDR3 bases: TGTGCCAGCAGCCAAGCGTGGCAAAAAAGAGATACGCAGTATTTT. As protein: CASSQAWQKRDTQYF.

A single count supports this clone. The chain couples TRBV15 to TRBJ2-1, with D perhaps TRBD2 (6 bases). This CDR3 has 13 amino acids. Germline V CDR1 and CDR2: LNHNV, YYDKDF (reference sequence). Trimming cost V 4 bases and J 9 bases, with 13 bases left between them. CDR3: CATSIPLGGEQFF. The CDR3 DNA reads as TGTGCCACCAGCATCCCCCTGGGAGGTGAGCAGTTCTTC.

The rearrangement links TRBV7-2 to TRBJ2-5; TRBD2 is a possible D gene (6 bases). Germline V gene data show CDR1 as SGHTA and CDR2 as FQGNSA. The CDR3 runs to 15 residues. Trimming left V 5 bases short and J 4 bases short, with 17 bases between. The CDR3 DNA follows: TGTGCCAGCAGCCCTCGGAGGGGTACACGAGAGACCCAGTACTTC. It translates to CASSPRRGTRETQYF.

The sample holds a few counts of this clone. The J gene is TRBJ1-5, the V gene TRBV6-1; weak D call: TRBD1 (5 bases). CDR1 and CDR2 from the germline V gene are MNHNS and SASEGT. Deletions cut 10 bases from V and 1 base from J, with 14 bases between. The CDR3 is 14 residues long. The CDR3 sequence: CAIQGTVSNQPQHF. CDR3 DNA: TGTGCCATCCAGGGAACGGTGAGCAATCAGCCCCAGCATTTT.

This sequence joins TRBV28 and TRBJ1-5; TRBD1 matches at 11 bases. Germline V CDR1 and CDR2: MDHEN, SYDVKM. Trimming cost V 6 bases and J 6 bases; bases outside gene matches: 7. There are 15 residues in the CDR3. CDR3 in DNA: TGTGCCAGCAGGACTCTGGACAGGGGGCTTCAGCCCCAGCATTTT. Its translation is CASRTLDRGLQPQHF.

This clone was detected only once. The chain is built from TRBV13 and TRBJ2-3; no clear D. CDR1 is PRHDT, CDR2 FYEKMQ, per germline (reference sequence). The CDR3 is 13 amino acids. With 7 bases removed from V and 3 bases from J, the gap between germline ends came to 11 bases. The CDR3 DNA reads TGTGCCAGCACCCTACTACGAACAGATACGCAGTATTTT. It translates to CASTLLRTDTQYF.

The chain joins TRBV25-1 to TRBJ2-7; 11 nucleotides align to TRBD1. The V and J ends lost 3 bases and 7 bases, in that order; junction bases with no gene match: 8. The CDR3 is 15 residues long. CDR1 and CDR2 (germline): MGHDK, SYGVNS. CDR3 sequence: CASSDPGQGVREQYF. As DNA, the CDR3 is TGTGCCAGCAGTGACCCGGGACAGGGGGTGAGGGAGCAGTACTTC.

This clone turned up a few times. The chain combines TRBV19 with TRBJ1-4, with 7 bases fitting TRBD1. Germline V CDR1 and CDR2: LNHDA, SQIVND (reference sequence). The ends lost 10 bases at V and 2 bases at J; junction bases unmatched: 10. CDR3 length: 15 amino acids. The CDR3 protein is CATTDREFTNEKLFF. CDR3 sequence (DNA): TGTGCCACTACCGACAGGGAATTCACTAATGAAAAACTGTTTTTT. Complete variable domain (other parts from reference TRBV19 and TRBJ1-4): DGGITQSPKYLFRKEGQNVTLSCEQNLNHDAMYWYRQDPGQGLRLIYYSQIVNDFQKGDIAEGYSVSREKKESFPLTVTSAQKNPTAFYLCATTDREFTNEKLFFGSGTQLSVL.